The 15 T cell receptor beta chains reported below all come from one sample, sequenced in a study of monozygotic twins with cystic fibrosis. Sequenced by immunoSEQ multiplex PCR; TCRdb stores in-frame clones only, minus some. The table has 35,000 or so clones, over 75% seen once; the top ten hold roughly 1.8%. The sequenced sample consisted of blood. All receptors derive from a girl aged 2 to 10 with cystic fibrosis.

The chain links TRBV7-2 to TRBJ1-6; no reliable D call. This CDR3 contains 16 residues. V dropped 5 bases and J dropped 10 bases, with 21 bases sitting between them. Germline CDR1 is SGHTA and CDR2 is FQGNSA. CDR3 in amino acids: CASSPRTNPKNSPLHF. In nucleotides, the CDR3 is TGTGCCAGCAGCCCGAGGACGAATCCAAAGAACTCACCCCTCCACTTT.

This chain connects TRBV6-5 to TRBJ1-6; TRBD1 agrees at 7 bases. Germline V gene sequence: CDR1 MNHEY, CDR2 SVGAGI. The CDR3 runs to 13 residues. With V trimmed by 8 bases and J by 5 bases, 3 bases remained unmatched. CDR3 in DNA: TGTGCCAGCGGCCAGGGGGATAATTCACCCCTCCACTTT. Translation gives CASGQGDNSPLHF.

The gene calls are TRBV19 and TRBJ2-7, with D tentatively TRBD2 (7 bases). The CDR3 is 18 residues long. Per germline, CDR1 LNHDA and CDR2 SQIVND (reference sequence). Trimming took off 7 bases at V and 3 bases at J, with 28 bases between the two ends. The DNA for the CDR3 is TGTGCCAGTACCTCCCCCACGGGGGGCCTAGCGAGGCGCTACGAGCAGTACTTC. Translated: CASTSPTGGLARRYEQYF.

The chain recombines TRBV5-1 with TRBJ1-1; D unresolved. The CDR3 is made up of 14 amino acids. Trimming removed 0 bases at V and 3 bases at J, with 9 bases between. Per germline, CDR1 SGHRS and CDR2 YFSETQ. CDR3 amino acids: CASSLVGVDTEAFF. The CDR3 bases are TGCGCCAGCAGCTTGGTTGGGGTGGACACTGAAGCTTTCTTT. Together with reference TRBV5-1 and TRBJ1-1, the CDR3 gives the full variable domain: KAGVTQTPRYLIKTRGQQVTLSCSPISGHRSVSWYQQTPGQGLQFLFEYFSETQRNKGNFPGRFSGRQFSNSRSEMNVSTLELGDSALYLCASSLVGVDTEAFFGQGTRLTVV.

The gene calls are TRBV5-4 and TRBJ1-4, with TRBD1 matching 9 bases. The CDR3 extends over 14 amino acids. Trimming removed 0 bases from V and 8 bases from J; junction bases left unmatched: 2. Germline CDR1 SGHNT, CDR2 YYREEE (reference sequence). CDR3 protein: CASSLDRGPEKLFF. Here the CDR3 DNA reads TGTGCCAGCAGCTTGGACAGGGGGCCGGAAAAACTGTTTTTT.

This clone was counted a single time. The chain uses TRBV25-1 and TRBJ1-5; 7 bases are shared with TRBD1. Germline CDR1 is MGHDK and CDR2 is SYGVNS. The CDR3 loop spans 16 amino acids. V shed 3 bases, J shed 3 bases, and the junction held 8 bases outside the gene matches. CDR3 DNA: TGTGCCAGCAGTGATGAGTCAGGGGGACCCAATCAGCCCCAGCATTTT. This sequence encodes CASSDESGGPNQPQHF.

This clone was seen a few times. The V and J genes are TRBV9 and TRBJ2-7; 7 bases are shared with TRBD1. In germline, CDR1 is SGDLS, CDR2 YYNGEE. This CDR3 has 15 residues. V gave up 0 bases and J gave up 0 bases; unmatched junction bases: 3. The CDR3 reads CASSVGAGGSYEQYF. In nucleotides, the CDR3 is TGTGCCAGCAGCGTAGGGGCAGGGGGCTCCTACGAGCAGTACTTC.

V is TRBV5-1 and J is TRBJ2-5, with TRBD1 identical over 8 bases. The CDR3 sequence is 13 residues long. V gave up 9 bases and J gave up 3 bases; unmatched junction bases: 7. Germline CDR1 SGHRS, CDR2 YFSETQ. CDR3 protein: CATRRTGKETQYF. In nucleotides, the CDR3 is TGCGCCACCAGGAGGACAGGGAAAGAGACCCAGTACTTC.

This chain links TRBV10-3 with TRBJ2-5; no clear D gene. This CDR3 is 15 amino acids long. Germline values: CDR1 ENHRY, CDR2 SYGVKD. V was clipped by 8 bases and J by 5 bases, with 21 bases between them. The CDR3 spells CAILSSLGFGETQYF. The CDR3 DNA is TGTGCCATCTTGAGTTCGCTTGGATTCGGGGAGACCCAGTACTTC.

This chain connects TRBV7-2 to TRBJ2-1; either TRBD1 or TRBD2 may supply D (6 bases each). The CDR3 is made up of 13 amino acids. The ends were cut back, 5 bases at V and 7 bases at J, with 12 bases in the middle. In germline, CDR1 is SGHTA, CDR2 FQGNSA. The CDR3 loop is CASSPRGRNEQFF. The CDR3 bases are TGTGCCAGCAGCCCGAGGGGGAGGAATGAGCAGTTCTTC.

V and J are TRBV9 and TRBJ1-2; D gene ambiguous. The germline V gene encodes CDR1 SGDLS and CDR2 YYNGEE. The CDR3 loop spans 14 amino acids. The ends were cut back, 3 bases at V and 6 bases at J, with 15 bases in the middle. CDR3 sequence (DNA): TGTGCCAGCAGCGCCCCGGGCTTTCCCCATGGCTACACCTTC. It codes for CASSAPGFPHGYTF. Combining the CDR3 with reference TRBV9 and TRBJ1-2 gives the whole variable domain DSGVTQTPKHLITATGQRVTLRCSPRSGDLSVYWYQQSLDQGLQFLIQYYNGEERAKGNILERFSAQQFPDLHSELNLSSLELGDSALYFCASSAPGFPHGYTFGSGTRLTVV.

The chain uses TRBV7-3 and TRBJ1-6; D not certain. Germline V lookup: CDR1 SGHTA, CDR2 FQGTGA. CDR3 length equals 13 residues. The V gene lost 3 bases and the J gene lost 9 bases, with 9 bases spanning the gap. In DNA, the CDR3 is TGTGCCAGCAGCTTTTCCGAAGGTTCACCCCTCCACTTT. It codes for CASSFSEGSPLHF.

The chain links TRBV7-9 to TRBJ2-2, with TRBD1 identical over 9 bases. From germline, CDR1 is SEHNR and CDR2 FQNEAQ (reference sequence). This CDR3 spans 16 amino acids. V was clipped by 5 bases and J by 5 bases; unmatched bases: 9. As DNA, the CDR3 is TGTGCCAGCAGCCTGCTCGGGACAGGGCGGACCGGGGAGCTGTTTTTT. Protein product: CASSLLGTGRTGELFF.

The chain is built from TRBV7-2 and TRBJ1-2; D gene ambiguous. The CDR3 totals 15 residues. CDR1 and CDR2 (germline): SGHTA, FQGNSA. V lost 0 bases and J lost 2, with 10 bases in between. CDR3 region: CASSLARAINYGYTF. The CDR3, as DNA: TGTGCCAGCAGCTTAGCCCGGGCCATAAACTATGGCTACACCTTC.

The V gene is TRBV5-4, the J gene TRBJ2-2, with D tentatively TRBD1 or TRBD2 (5 bases each). V was trimmed by 3 bases and J by 2 bases, leaving 8 bases between them. CDR3 length: 14 residues. The germline V gene encodes CDR1 SGHNT and CDR2 YYREEE (reference sequence). The DNA for the CDR3 is TGTGCCAGCAGCTACGGGGCTAACACCGGGGAGCTGTTTTTT. Protein product: CASSYGANTGELFF.